This TCR beta chain was sequenced for a study of blood T cell repertoires in COVID-19. On the study more broadly: Donors in the United States, Italy and Spain gave samples during acute or convalescent COVID-19. T cells, B-cell-depleted T cells, or PBMCs supplied cDNA or gDNA.

The germline gives CDR1 DFQATT, CDR2 SNEGSKA (reference sequence). V was clipped by 0 bases and J by 3 bases, with 3 bases between them. The CDR3 consists of 11 residues. The method was immunoSEQ multiplex PCR; TCRdb's version includes in-frame clones alone and lacks a portion of them. This table holds 650,000 to 800,000 clones, approximately 90% found once. The gene calls are TRBV20-1 and TRBJ2-7, with D uncertain. Sequenced material: peripheral blood. The TCR was taken from a woman aged 18-29 years with acute or convalescent COVID-19. The CDR3 DNA reads as TGCAGTGCTAGAGACTACTACGAGCAGTACTTC. Protein: CSARDYYEQYF.